This is a list of T cell receptor beta chains from one sample in a study of blood T cell repertoires in COVID-19. Sequencing used immunoSEQ multiplex PCR; TCRdb keeps in-frame clones, though not all of them. The profile shows roughly 200,000 clones, over 80% of them singletons. The sequencing input was peripheral blood. These receptors were obtained from a woman aged 30 to 39 with COVID-19, enrolled during active disease. Both conserved end residues are part of each CDR3. The D gene is left open where the match is weak.

>NA|TRBJ2-7|TRBV28
TGTGCCAGCACCTCGAGGAGGCCCGATTTTTACTTC
CASTSRRPDFYF
>TRBD1|TRBJ2-7|TRBV9
TGTGCCAGCAGCACACCCCCGACAGGGGAGGCTCGCTACGAGCAGTACTTC
CASSTPPTGEARYEQYF
>TRBD1|TRBJ2-3|TRBV27
TGTGCCAGCAGTTTAAGGGACAGGGGTGGCACAGATACGCAGTATTTT
CASSLRDRGGTDTQYF
>TRBD2|TRBJ2-2|TRBV5-1
TGCGCCAGCAGCCCGGGTTCCTCCCGGGGGGCCGGGGAGCTGTTTTTT
CASSPGSSRGAGELFF
>TRBD1|TRBJ2-7|TRBV6-2/TRBV6-3
TGTGCCAGCAGTTACTCGCCCGCGGACAGGGGTCTGTACGGCTACGAGCAGTACTTC
CASSYSPADRGLYGYEQYF
>TRBD2|TRBJ2-7|TRBV27
TGTGCCAGCAGTACTAGGACTAGCCTCTCTTACGAGCAGTACTTC
CASSTRTSLSYEQYF
>NA|TRBJ2-1|TRBV6-2/TRBV6-3
TGTGCCAGCAGTTACCGCCCCTTCCCCGCTAACAATGAGCAGTTCTTC
CASSYRPFPANNEQFF
>NA|TRBJ2-1|TRBV5-8
TGTGCCAGCACCCCTCGAGGGTTGTCAGGCAATGAGCAGTTCTTC
CASTPRGLSGNEQFF
>NA|TRBJ1-2|TRBV19
TGTGCCAGTAGTGTGGCAGGTCGGGGCTACACCTTC
CASSVAGRGYTF
>TRBD1|TRBJ2-7|TRBV7-2
TGTGCCAGCAGCCCCGACAGGGCCGTCTACGAGCAGTACTTC
CASSPDRAVYEQYF